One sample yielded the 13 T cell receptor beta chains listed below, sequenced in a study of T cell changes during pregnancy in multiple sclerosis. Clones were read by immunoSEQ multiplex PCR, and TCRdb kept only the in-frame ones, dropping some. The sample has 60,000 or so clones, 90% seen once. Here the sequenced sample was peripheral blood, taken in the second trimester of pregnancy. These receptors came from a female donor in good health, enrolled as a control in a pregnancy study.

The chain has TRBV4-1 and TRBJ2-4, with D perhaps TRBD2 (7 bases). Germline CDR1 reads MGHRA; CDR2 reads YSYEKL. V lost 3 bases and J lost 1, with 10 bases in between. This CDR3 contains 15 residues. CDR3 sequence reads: CASSHTGGAKNIQYF. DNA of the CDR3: TGCGCCAGCAGCCACACGGGGGGCGCCAAAAACATTCAGTACTTC.

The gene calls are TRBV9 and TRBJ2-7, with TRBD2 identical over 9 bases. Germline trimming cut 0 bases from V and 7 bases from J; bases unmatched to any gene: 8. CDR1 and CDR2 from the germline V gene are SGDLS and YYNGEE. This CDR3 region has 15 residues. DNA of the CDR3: TGTGCCAGCAGCGTAGATGGCGGGGGGGCGGGGGAGCAGTACTTC. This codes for CASSVDGGGAGEQYF.

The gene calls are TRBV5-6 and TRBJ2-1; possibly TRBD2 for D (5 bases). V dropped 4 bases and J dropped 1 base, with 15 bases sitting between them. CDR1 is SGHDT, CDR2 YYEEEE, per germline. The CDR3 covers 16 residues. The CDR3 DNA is TGTGCCAGCAGCCCGAAAACTAGTTCGTCCTACAATGAGCAGTTCTTC. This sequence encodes CASSPKTSSSYNEQFF.

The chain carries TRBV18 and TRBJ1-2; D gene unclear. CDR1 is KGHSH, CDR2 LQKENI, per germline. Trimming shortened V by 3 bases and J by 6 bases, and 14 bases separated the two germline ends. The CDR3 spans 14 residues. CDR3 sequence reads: CASSPPGLEDGYTF. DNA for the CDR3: TGTGCCAGCTCACCCCCGGGTCTAGAGGATGGCTACACCTTC.

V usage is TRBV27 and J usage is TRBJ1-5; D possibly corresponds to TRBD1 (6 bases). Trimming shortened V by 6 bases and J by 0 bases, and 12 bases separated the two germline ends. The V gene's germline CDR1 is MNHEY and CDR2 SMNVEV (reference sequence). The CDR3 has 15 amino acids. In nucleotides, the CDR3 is TGTGCCAGCAGCCCCTGGACAGATAGCAATCAGCCCCAGCATTTT. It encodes CASSPWTDSNQPQHF.

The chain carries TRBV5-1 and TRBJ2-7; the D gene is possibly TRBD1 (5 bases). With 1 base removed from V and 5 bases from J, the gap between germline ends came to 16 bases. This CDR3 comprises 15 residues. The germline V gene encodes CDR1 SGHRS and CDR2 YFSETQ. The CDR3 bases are TGCGCCAGCAGCTTGAGCCCAGGGAAGTCGAACGAGCAGTACTTC. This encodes CASSLSPGKSNEQYF.

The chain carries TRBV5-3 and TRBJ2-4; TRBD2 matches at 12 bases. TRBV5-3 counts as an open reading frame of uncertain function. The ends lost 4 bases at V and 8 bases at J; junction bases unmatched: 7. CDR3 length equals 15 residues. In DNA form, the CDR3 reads TGTGCCAGAAGCCCACGGGGACTAGCGGGCTACATTCAGTACTTC. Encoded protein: CARSPRGLAGYIQYF.

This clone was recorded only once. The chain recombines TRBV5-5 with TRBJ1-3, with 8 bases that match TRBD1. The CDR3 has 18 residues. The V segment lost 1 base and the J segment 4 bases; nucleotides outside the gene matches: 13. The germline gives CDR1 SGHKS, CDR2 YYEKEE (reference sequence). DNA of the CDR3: TGTGCCAGCAGCTTGAGACAGGGGAATTTAGTGGGAGGAAACACCATATATTTT. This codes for CASSLRQGNLVGGNTIYF. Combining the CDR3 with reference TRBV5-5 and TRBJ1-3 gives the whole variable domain DAGVTQSPTHLIKTRGQQVTLRCSPISGHKSVSWYQQVLGQGPQFIFQYYEKEERGRGNFPDRFSARQFPNYSSELNVNALLLGDSALYLCASSLRQGNLVGGNTIYFGEGSWLTVV.

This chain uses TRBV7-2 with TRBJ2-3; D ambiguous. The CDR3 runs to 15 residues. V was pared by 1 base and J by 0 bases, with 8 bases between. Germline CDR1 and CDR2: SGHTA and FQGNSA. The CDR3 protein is CASSLVFLSTDTQYF. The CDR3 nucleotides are TGTGCCAGCAGCTTAGTCTTTCTCAGCACAGATACGCAGTATTTT. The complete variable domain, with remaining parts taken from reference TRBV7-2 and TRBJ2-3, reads GAGVSQSPSNKVTEKGKDVELRCDPISGHTALYWYRQSLGQGLEFLIYFQGNSAPDKSGLPSDRFSAERTGGSVSTLTIQRTQQEDSAVYLCASSLVFLSTDTQYFGPGTRLTVL.

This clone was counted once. CDR3 amino acids: CASSVLLSGANVLTF. In nucleotides, the CDR3 is TGTGCCAGCAGTGTTCTCCTCTCTGGGGCCAACGTCCTGACTTTC. This sequence joins TRBV6-1 and TRBJ2-6; D is unresolved. This CDR3 contains 15 residues. Germline loops: CDR1 MNHNS, CDR2 SASEGT. The germline V and J ends were trimmed by 4 bases and 0 bases, with 7 bases remaining between them.

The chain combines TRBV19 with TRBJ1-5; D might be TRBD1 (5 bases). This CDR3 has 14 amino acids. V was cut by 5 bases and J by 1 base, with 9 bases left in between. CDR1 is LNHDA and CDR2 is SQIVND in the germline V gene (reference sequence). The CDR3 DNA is TGTGCCAGTAGTGCCAGGGTAAGCAATCAGCCCCAGCATTTT. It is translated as CASSARVSNQPQHF.

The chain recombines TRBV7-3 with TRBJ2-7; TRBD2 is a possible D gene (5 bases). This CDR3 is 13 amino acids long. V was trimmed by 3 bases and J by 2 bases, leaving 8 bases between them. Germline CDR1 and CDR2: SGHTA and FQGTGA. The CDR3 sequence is CASSLDSTYEQYF. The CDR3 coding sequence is TGTGCCAGCAGCTTGGACTCTACCTACGAGCAGTACTTC.

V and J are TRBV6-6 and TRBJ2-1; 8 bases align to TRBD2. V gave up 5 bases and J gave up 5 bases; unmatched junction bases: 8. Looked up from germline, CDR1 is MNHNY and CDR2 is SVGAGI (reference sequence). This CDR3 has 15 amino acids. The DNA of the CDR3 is TGTGCCAGCAGTGCACCGGGGGGGCCCCACAATGAGCAGTTCTTC. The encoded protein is CASSAPGGPHNEQFF.